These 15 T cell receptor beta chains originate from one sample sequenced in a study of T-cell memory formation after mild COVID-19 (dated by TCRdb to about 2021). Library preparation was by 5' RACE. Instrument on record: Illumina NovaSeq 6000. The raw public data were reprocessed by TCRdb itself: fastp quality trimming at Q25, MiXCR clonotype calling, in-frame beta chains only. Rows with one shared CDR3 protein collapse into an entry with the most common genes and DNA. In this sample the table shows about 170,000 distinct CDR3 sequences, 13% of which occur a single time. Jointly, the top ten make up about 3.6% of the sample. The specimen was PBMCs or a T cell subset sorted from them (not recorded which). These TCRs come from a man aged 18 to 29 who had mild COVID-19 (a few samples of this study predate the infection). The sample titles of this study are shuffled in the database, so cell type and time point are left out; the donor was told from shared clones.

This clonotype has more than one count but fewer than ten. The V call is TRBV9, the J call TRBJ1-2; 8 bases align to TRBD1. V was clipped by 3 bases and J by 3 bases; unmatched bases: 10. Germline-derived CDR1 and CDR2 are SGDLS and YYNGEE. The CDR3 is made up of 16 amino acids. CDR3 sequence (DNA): TGTGCCAGCAGCGGGACAGGGTTTGTACGGCACTATGGCTACACCTTC. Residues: CASSGTGFVRHYGYTF.

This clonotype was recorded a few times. The CDR3 DNA is TGCAGTGCCCGAACGGGCACGTTCAGGGATACGCAGTATTTT. Protein sequence: CSARTGTFRDTQYF. The J gene is TRBJ2-3, the V gene TRBV20-1; D remains ambiguous. Trimming took off 6 bases at V and 6 bases at J, with 19 bases between the two ends. Per the germline V gene, CDR1 is DFQATT and CDR2 is SNEGSKA (reference sequence). This CDR3 is 14 amino acids long.

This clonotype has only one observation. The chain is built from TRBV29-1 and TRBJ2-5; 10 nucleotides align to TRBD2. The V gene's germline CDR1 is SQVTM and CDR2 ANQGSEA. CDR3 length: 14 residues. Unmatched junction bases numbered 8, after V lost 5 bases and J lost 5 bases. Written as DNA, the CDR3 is TGCAGCGTTATACCGGGACTAGCGTTGGAGACCCAGTACTTC. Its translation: CSVIPGLALETQYF. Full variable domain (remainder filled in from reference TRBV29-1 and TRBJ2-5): SAVISQKPSRDICQRGTSLTIQCQVDSQVTMMFWYRQQPGQSLTLIATANQGSEATYESGFVIDKFPISRPNLTFSTLTVSNMSPEDSSIYLCSVIPGLALETQYFGPGTRLLVL.

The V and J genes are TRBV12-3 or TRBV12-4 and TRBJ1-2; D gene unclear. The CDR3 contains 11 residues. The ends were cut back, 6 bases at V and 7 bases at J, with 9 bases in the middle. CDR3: CASRRVGGYTF. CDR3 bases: TGTGCCAGCAGACGGGTGGGTGGCTACACCTTC.

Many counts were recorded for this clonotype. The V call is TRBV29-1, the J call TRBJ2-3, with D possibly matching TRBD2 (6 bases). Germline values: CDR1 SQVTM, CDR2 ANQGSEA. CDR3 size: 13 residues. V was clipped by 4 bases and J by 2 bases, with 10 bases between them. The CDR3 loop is CSVARDSTDTQYF. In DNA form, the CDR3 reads TGCAGCGTTGCCCGGGACTCCACAGATACGCAGTATTTT.

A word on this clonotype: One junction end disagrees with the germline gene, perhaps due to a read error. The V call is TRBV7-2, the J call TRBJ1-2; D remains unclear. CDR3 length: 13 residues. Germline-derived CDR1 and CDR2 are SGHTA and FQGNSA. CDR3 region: CASSLARETPESF. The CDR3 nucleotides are TGTGCCAGCAGCTTAGCAAGGGAGACACCCGAGTCCTTC.

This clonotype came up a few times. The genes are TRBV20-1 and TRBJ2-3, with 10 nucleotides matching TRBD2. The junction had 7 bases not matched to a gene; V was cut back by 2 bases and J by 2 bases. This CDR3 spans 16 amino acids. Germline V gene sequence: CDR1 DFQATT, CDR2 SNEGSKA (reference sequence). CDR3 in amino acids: CSARKLAGLITDTQYF. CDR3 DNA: TGCAGTGCTAGAAAACTAGCGGGGCTTATCACAGATACGCAGTATTTT.

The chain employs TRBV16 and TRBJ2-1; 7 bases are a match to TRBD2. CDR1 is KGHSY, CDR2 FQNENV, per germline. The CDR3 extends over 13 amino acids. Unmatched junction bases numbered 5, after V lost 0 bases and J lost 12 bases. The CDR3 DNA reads TGTGCCAGCAGCCAATCAAAAGCGGGGACGCAGTTCTTC. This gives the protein CASSQSKAGTQFF.

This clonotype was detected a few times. The CDR3 sequence: CAISDDRAAGELFF. The CDR3 bases are TGTGCCATCAGCGATGACAGGGCGGCCGGGGAGCTGTTTTTT. The chain joins TRBV10-3 to TRBJ2-2; 7 bases are shared with TRBD1. J was trimmed by 6 bases and V by 6 bases; bases with no gene match: 7. Per the germline V gene, CDR1 is ENHRY and CDR2 is SYGVKD. This CDR3 comprises 14 residues.

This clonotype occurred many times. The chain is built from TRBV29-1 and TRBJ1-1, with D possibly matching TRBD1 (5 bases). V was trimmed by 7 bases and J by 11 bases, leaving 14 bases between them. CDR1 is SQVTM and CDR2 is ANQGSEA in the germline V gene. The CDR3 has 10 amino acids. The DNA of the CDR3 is TGCAGCGGGGGAGAGGGGAACGCTTTCTTT. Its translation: CSGGEGNAFF.

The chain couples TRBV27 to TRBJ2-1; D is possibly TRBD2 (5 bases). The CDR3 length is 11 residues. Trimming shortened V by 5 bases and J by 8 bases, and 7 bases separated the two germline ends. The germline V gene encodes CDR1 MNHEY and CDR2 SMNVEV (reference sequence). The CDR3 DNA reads TGTGCCAGCAGTCGTAGCGATGAGCAGTTCTTC. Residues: CASSRSDEQFF.

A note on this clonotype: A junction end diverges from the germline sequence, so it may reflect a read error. The chain's CDR3 is CASSLALGEKLFF. The CDR3 bases are TGTGCTAGCAGCTTAGCGCTAGGGGAAAAACTGTTTTTT. The chain carries TRBV7-7 and TRBJ1-4; D uncertain. Per the germline V gene, CDR1 is SSHAT and CDR2 is FNYEAQ (reference sequence). The CDR3 contains 13 residues.

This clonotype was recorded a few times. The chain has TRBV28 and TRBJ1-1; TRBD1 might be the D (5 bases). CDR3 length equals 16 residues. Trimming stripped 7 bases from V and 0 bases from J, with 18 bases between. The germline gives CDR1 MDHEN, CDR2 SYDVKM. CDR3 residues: CASTSASGTLNTEAFF. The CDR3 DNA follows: TGTGCCAGCACTTCCGCCTCCGGGACTTTGAACACTGAAGCTTTCTTT.

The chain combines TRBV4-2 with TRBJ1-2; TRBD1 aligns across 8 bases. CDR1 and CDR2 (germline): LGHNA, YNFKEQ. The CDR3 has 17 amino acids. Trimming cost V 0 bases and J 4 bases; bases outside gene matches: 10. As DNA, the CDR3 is TGTGCCAGCAGCCAAGACCTAGGTCCGGGGACAGGCTATGGCTACACCTTC. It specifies CASSQDLGPGTGYGYTF.

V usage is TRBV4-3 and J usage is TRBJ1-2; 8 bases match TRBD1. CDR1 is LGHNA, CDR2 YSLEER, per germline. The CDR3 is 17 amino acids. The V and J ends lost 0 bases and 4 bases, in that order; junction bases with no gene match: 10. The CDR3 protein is CASSQDLHPGGVYGYTF. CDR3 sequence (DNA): TGCGCCAGCAGCCAAGATCTCCATCCAGGGGGCGTCTATGGCTACACCTTC.